This T cell receptor (beta chain) was sequenced for a study of tumor-infiltrating lymphocytes in oesophageal squamous cell carcinoma. TCRdb recomputed calls from the PCR reads with MiXCR, one row per CDR3 protein. The sample holds over 9,500 distinct CDR3 sequences, less than 65% seen once. The sample comprised normal esophageal tissue next to the tumor. This receptor was taken from a male donor with esophageal squamous cell carcinoma.

The CDR3 loop reads CASSPGQAVYGYTF. The CDR3 region has the DNA TGTGCCAGCAGCCCGGGACAGGCGGTCTATGGCTACACCTTC. V and J are TRBV11-2 and TRBJ1-2; 8 nucleotides align to TRBD1. The V gene's germline CDR1 is SGHAT and CDR2 FQNNGV. The CDR3 has 14 residues. Unmatched junction bases numbered 6, after V lost 5 bases and J lost 4 bases.